A single sample is the source of the 27 T cell receptor beta chains below, sequenced in a study of cytomegalovirus exposure and HLA in healthy donors (dated by TCRdb to 2016 to 2017). Receptor amplification or capture employed the immunoSEQ multiplex PCR assay. A mixture of 60 forward primers for TCR Vbeta segments and 13 reverse primers for TCR Jbeta segments was used in the multiplex PCR. Not all clones reach the TCRdb copy of this immuneACCESS table, which keeps in-frame sequences only. Checked studies attribute under half of the gap to unresolved V genes and leave the rest unexplained. The sample's own table lists under 200,000 clones. The ten largest clones take up around 0.8% of the sample. Sequences were obtained from PBMCs. The receptor source for this set is a woman aged 18-29 years in good health and CMV-seropositive.

This chain joins TRBV27 and TRBJ2-7; D is possibly TRBD2 (6 bases). The V end was cut by 4 bases, the J end by 6 bases, with 13 bases between. This CDR3 has 13 residues. Germline lookup yields CDR1 MNHEY and CDR2 SMNVEV (reference sequence). The CDR3 here is CASSSGAVSEQYF. Here the CDR3 DNA reads TGTGCCAGCAGTTCGGGAGCGGTCTCCGAGCAGTACTTC.

The rearrangement links TRBV5-1 to TRBJ2-1; 7 bases map to TRBD1. With V trimmed by 2 bases and J by 7 bases, 12 bases remained unmatched. The V gene's germline CDR1 is SGHRS and CDR2 YFSETQ. There are 16 residues in the CDR3. The CDR3 sequence is CASSLTGTVGQNEQFF. CDR3 nucleotide sequence: TGCGCCAGCAGCTTAACCGGGACAGTGGGCCAGAATGAGCAGTTCTTC. Full variable domain (rest looked up from reference TRBV5-1 and TRBJ2-1): KAGVTQTPRYLIKTRGQQVTLSCSPISGHRSVSWYQQTPGQGLQFLFEYFSETQRNKGNFPGRFSGRQFSNSRSEMNVSTLELGDSALYLCASSLTGTVGQNEQFFGPGTRLTVL.

The chain uses TRBV7-2 and TRBJ1-5; D gene uncertain. This CDR3 region has 15 residues. CDR1 SGHTA and CDR2 FQGNSA come from the germline V gene. V lost 1 base, J lost 2 bases, and 9 bases lay in between. This chain's CDR3 is CASSLGGLGNQPQHF. The CDR3 nucleotides are TGTGCCAGCAGCTTAGGAGGGTTAGGCAATCAGCCCCAGCATTTT.

The chain carries TRBV19 and TRBJ1-5; D ambiguous. Trimming shortened V by 5 bases and J by 0 bases, and 17 bases separated the two germline ends. The CDR3 runs 17 residues. Germline assignment: CDR1 LNHDA and CDR2 SQIVND (reference sequence). CDR3 DNA: TGTGCCAGTAGTTTGGCCGAAAGCGTTTATAGCAATCAGCCCCAGCATTTT. It codes for CASSLAESVYSNQPQHF.

This chain joins TRBV10-3 and TRBJ2-7; no reliable D call. The CDR3 length is 13 residues. V was shortened by 6 bases and J by 0 bases, with 9 bases between the two germline ends. CDR1 ENHRY and CDR2 SYGVKD come from the germline V gene. The CDR3 nucleotides are TGTGCCATCAGCACCTTGAGCTCCTACGAGCAGTACTTC. Encoded protein: CAISTLSSYEQYF.

The rearrangement joins TRBV5-1 to TRBJ1-2; D remains ambiguous. With 0 bases removed from V and 8 bases from J, the gap between germline ends came to 11 bases. The CDR3 covers 13 residues. The germline CDR1 and CDR2 sequences are SGHRS and YFSETQ. As DNA, the CDR3 is TGCGCCAGCAGCTTGGGGGCAGACGGAGGCTACACCTTC. Translated: CASSLGADGGYTF.

For this clone: The same CDR3 also results from other DNA sequences found in this sample. The gene calls are TRBV6-5 and TRBJ1-2; TRBD1 matches at 9 bases. The CDR3 covers 15 residues. V was clipped by 2 bases and J by 3 bases; unmatched bases: 4. Germline V lookup: CDR1 MNHEY, CDR2 SVGAGI. The CDR3 spells CASSYKGQGDYGYTF. The CDR3 nucleotides are TGTGCCAGCAGTTACAAGGGACAGGGAGACTATGGCTACACCTTC.

V is TRBV7-9 and J is TRBJ1-3; no clear D gene. Germline CDR1 is SEHNR and CDR2 is FQNEAQ (reference sequence). V shed 5 bases and J shed 4 bases, with 6 bases lying between them. The CDR3 spans 12 residues. The CDR3 loop reads CASSTRGNTIYF. The CDR3 DNA reads as TGTGCCAGCAGCACCAGAGGAAACACCATATATTTT.

The chain combines TRBV2 with TRBJ1-1; unclear D gene. The germline V gene has CDR1 SNHLY and CDR2 FYNNEI. This CDR3 is 13 amino acids long. Trimming pared 5 bases from V and 1 base from J, leaving 8 bases between. The CDR3 bases are TGTGCCAGCAGTATTGGCCCGAACACTGAAGCTTTCTTT. Amino acid sequence: CASSIGPNTEAFF.

This sequence joins TRBV4-1 and TRBJ1-2; D is possibly TRBD1 (5 bases). V lost 0 bases, J lost 8 bases, and 16 bases lay in between. Germline-derived CDR1 and CDR2 are MGHRA and YSYEKL. CDR3 length equals 15 residues. CDR3 in amino acids: CASSQDPGVGGGYTF. The CDR3 DNA is TGCGCCAGCAGCCAAGATCCGGGGGTGGGGGGAGGCTACACCTTC.

V usage is TRBV25-1 and J usage is TRBJ1-2, with unresolved D. The CDR3 has 14 residues. From germline, CDR1 is MGHDK and CDR2 SYGVNS. Trimming removed 1 base from V and 3 bases from J, with 9 bases in between. CDR3 sequence (DNA): TGTGCCAGCAGTGAATTAAGGGAGGACTATGGCTACACCTTC. This translates into CASSELREDYGYTF.

The V and J genes are TRBV6-1 and TRBJ1-4; D possibly corresponds to TRBD1 (5 bases). V was cut by 7 bases and J by 7 bases, with 13 bases left in between. The CDR3 has 13 amino acids. Germline V gene lookup returns CDR1 MNHNS and CDR2 SASEGT. This CDR3 is CASKKGHVEKLFF. CDR3 DNA sequence: TGTGCCAGCAAAAAGGGGCACGTTGAAAAACTGTTTTTT.

The chain combines TRBV5-6 with TRBJ1-5; D not resolved. CDR3 size: 13 residues. Germline-derived CDR1 and CDR2 are SGHDT and YYEEEE. V gave up 4 bases and J gave up 6 bases, with 11 bases separating them. The CDR3 sequence: CASSVDRGQPQHF. The DNA for the CDR3 is TGTGCCAGCAGCGTCGACCGGGGTCAGCCCCAGCATTTT.

V gene TRBV7-9 combines with J gene TRBJ2-5, with 9 bases matching TRBD2. This CDR3 is 14 amino acids long. The ends lost 5 bases at V and 7 bases at J; junction bases unmatched: 8. From germline, CDR1 is SEHNR and CDR2 FQNEAQ (reference sequence). In nucleotides, the CDR3 is TGTGCCAGCAGCACACGGACTAGCGAGGGGACCCAGTACTTC. Translating gives CASSTRTSEGTQYF.

This chain links TRBV28 with TRBJ2-6; D is unresolved. The germline V and J ends were trimmed by 3 bases and 0 bases, with 6 bases remaining between them. The CDR3 covers 15 residues. Germline CDR1 is MDHEN and CDR2 is SYDVKM. CDR3 DNA sequence: TGTGCCAGCAGTTTGGCTGCCTCTGGGGCCAACGTCCTGACTTTC. This encodes CASSLAASGANVLTF.

This chain links TRBV25-1 with TRBJ2-5; possible D gene TRBD2, 5 bases. Per germline, CDR1 MGHDK and CDR2 SYGVNS. The ends were cut back, 1 base at V and 5 bases at J, with 8 bases in the middle. The CDR3 has 13 residues. The CDR3 loop is CASSEWRRETQYF. CDR3 bases: TGTGCCAGCAGTGAATGGAGGAGGGAGACCCAGTACTTC.

The rearrangement joins TRBV19 to TRBJ1-2, with 11 bases lining up with TRBD1. CDR3 length: 18 residues. Germline V gives CDR1 LNHDA, CDR2 SQIVND (reference sequence). J was trimmed by 3 bases and V by 6 bases; bases with no gene match: 15. As DNA, the CDR3 is TGTGCCAGTAGCCCCAAAGTGGACAGGGGGCTTACCTACTATGGCTACACCTTC. Protein: CASSPKVDRGLTYYGYTF.

The chain combines TRBV5-4 with TRBJ2-2; maybe TRBD1 (6 bases). The CDR3 has 15 amino acids. CDR1 SGHNT and CDR2 YYREEE come from the germline V gene (reference sequence). With 4 bases removed from V and 5 bases from J, the gap between germline ends came to 15 bases. The CDR3, as DNA: TGTGCCAGCAGCCTAAATAACAGGGAAACCGGGGAGCTGTTTTTT. It translates to CASSLNNRETGELFF.

V is TRBV2 and J is TRBJ1-1; D is possibly TRBD1 (5 bases). The CDR3 covers 15 residues. Germline V gene lookup returns CDR1 SNHLY and CDR2 FYNNEI. The V and J ends lost 1 base and 0 bases respectively, with 9 bases between them. Here the CDR3 DNA reads TGTGCCAGCAGTGAAGTTCCGGGGGTGAACACTGAAGCTTTCTTT. Its protein product is CASSEVPGVNTEAFF.

This sequence joins TRBV5-1 and TRBJ1-2, with D possibly being TRBD1 (5 bases). Germline CDR1 is SGHRS and CDR2 is YFSETQ. The length of the CDR3 is 15 residues. V was shortened by 4 bases and J by 7 bases, with 20 bases between the two germline ends. The CDR3: CASSLLGDGGAGYTF. CDR3 coding DNA: TGCGCCAGCAGCCTATTGGGGGATGGAGGGGCTGGCTACACCTTC.

This chain links TRBV6-1 with TRBJ1-5; D is perhaps TRBD1 (5 bases). CDR1 is MNHNS and CDR2 is SASEGT in the germline V gene. The germline V and J ends were trimmed by 3 bases and 9 bases, with 18 bases remaining between them. The CDR3 length is 15 residues. The CDR3 bases are TGTGCCAGCAGTGAGACAGCCCAAGGGGTTCGGCCCCAGCATTTT. Translated, it gives CASSETAQGVRPQHF.

V is TRBV19 and J is TRBJ1-4; unclear D gene. The ends were cut back, 3 bases at V and 6 bases at J, with 8 bases in the middle. CDR3 length: 13 residues. In germline, CDR1 is LNHDA, CDR2 SQIVND (reference sequence). The CDR3 bases are TGTGCCAGTAGTATCAACTTTTATGAAAAACTGTTTTTT. As protein: CASSINFYEKLFF.

The chain employs TRBV11-3 and TRBJ1-4; no reliable D call. Per the germline V gene, CDR1 is SGHNT and CDR2 is YENEEA. The CDR3 sequence is 14 residues long. V lost 4 bases and J 8 bases, leaving 14 bases between the germline ends. The CDR3 protein is CASSSHRGREKLFF. CDR3 in DNA: TGTGCCAGCAGCTCCCACCGCGGCCGGGAAAAACTGTTTTTT. Combining the CDR3 with reference TRBV11-3 and TRBJ1-4 gives the whole variable domain EAGVVQSPRYKIIEKKQPVAFWCNPISGHNTLYWYLQNLGQGPELLIRYENEEAVDDSQLPKDRFSAERLKGVDSTLKIQPAELGDSAVYLCASSSHRGREKLFFGSGTQLSVL.

The chain carries TRBV10-3 and TRBJ2-5, with D possibly being TRBD2 (6 bases). There are 14 residues in the CDR3. Germline V CDR1 and CDR2: ENHRY, SYGVKD. The V and J ends lost 2 bases and 5 bases respectively, with 12 bases between them. This CDR3 is CAISEGGTRETQYF. The DNA of the CDR3 is TGTGCCATCAGTGAGGGGGGGACCAGGGAGACCCAGTACTTC.

The rearrangement links TRBV14 to TRBJ2-2; D perhaps matches TRBD1 (6 bases). The CDR3 has 17 amino acids. The V and J ends lost 4 bases and 1 base respectively, with 16 bases between them. Germline V lookup: CDR1 SGHDN, CDR2 FVKESK. The CDR3 region is CASSPLTGMMNTGELFF. The CDR3 DNA reads TGTGCCAGCAGCCCCTTAACAGGGATGATGAACACCGGGGAGCTGTTTTTT.

The chain links TRBV5-1 to TRBJ1-1; 11 bases are a match to TRBD1. Germline lookup yields CDR1 SGHRS and CDR2 YFSETQ. This CDR3 is 14 amino acids long. J was trimmed by 6 bases and V by 4 bases; bases with no gene match: 5. CDR3 sequence: CASSQGTGGPEAFF. In nucleotides, the CDR3 is TGCGCCAGCAGCCAAGGGACAGGGGGACCTGAAGCTTTCTTT.

J is TRBJ1-5 and V is TRBV2, with a possible D match to TRBD1 (5 bases). This CDR3 is built from 15 residues. Germline V gene lookup returns CDR1 SNHLY and CDR2 FYNNEI. V was pared by 5 bases and J by 5 bases, with 16 bases between. The CDR3 here is CASSSRSGGDQPQHF. The CDR3 nucleotides read TGTGCCAGCAGTTCTAGATCCGGAGGGGATCAGCCCCAGCATTTT.